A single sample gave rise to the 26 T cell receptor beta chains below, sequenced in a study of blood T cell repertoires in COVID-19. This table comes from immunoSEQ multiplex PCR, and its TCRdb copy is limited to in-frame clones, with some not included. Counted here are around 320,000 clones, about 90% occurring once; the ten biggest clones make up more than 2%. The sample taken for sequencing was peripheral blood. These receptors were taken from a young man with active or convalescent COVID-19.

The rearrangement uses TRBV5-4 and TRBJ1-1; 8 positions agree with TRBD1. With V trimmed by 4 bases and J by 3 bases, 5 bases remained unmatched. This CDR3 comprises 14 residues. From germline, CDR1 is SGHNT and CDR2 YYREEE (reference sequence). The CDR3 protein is CASSQDRVYTEAFF. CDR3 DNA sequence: TGTGCCAGCAGCCAGGACAGGGTTTACACTGAAGCTTTCTTT.

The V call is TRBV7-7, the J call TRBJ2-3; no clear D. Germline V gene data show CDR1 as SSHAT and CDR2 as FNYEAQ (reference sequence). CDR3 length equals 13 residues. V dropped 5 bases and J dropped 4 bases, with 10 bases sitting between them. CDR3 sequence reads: CASSPGRADTQYF. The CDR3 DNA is TGTGCCAGCAGCCCCGGTCGGGCAGATACGCAGTATTTT.

CDR3 DNA: TGTGCCAGCAGTTTTTCGGCAGGGGGTCTGCCCCAGCATTTT. Amino acid sequence: CASSFSAGGLPQHF. This chain joins TRBV27 and TRBJ1-5; 7 bases map to TRBD1. V lost 3 bases to trimming and J lost 9 bases; unmatched junction nucleotides: 8. CDR3 length: 14 amino acids. Germline V gives CDR1 MNHEY, CDR2 SMNVEV (reference sequence).

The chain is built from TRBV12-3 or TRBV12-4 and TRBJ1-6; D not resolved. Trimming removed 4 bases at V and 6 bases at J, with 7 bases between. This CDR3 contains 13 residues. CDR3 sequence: CASSSLANSPLHF. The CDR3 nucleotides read TGTGCCAGCAGTTCCTTAGCTAATTCACCCCTCCACTTT.

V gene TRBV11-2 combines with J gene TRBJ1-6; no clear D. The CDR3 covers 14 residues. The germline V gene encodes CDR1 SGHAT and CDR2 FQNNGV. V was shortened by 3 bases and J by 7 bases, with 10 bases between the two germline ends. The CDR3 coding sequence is TGTGCCAGCAGCTTTGCCCGGTCCAATTCACCCCTCCACTTT. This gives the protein CASSFARSNSPLHF.

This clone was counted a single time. The CDR3 reads CASSLTGGEAQPQHF. DNA of the CDR3: TGTGCCAGCAGCTTGACAGGGGGGGAGGCTCAGCCCCAGCATTTT. The chain links TRBV7-6 to TRBJ1-5; 9 bases match TRBD1. J lost 6 bases, V lost 3 bases, and 6 bases had no gene match. This CDR3 has 15 amino acids. CDR1 is SGHVS, CDR2 FNYEAQ, per germline.

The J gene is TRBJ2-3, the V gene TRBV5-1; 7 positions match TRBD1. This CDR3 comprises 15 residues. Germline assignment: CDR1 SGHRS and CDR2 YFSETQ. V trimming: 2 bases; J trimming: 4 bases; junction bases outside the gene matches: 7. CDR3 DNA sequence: TGCGCCAGCAGCTTACAGGGGTCACCGGCAGATACGCAGTATTTT. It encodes CASSLQGSPADTQYF.

The CDR3 here is CASSITKRGAEQFF. DNA for the CDR3: TGTGCCAGTAGTATAACCAAGCGGGGTGCTGAGCAGTTCTTC. The chain carries TRBV19 and TRBJ2-1; the match to TRBD2 covers 7 bases. Trimming removed 2 bases from V and 9 bases from J; junction bases left unmatched: 7. This CDR3 spans 14 amino acids. Per the germline V gene, CDR1 is LNHDA and CDR2 is SQIVND (reference sequence).

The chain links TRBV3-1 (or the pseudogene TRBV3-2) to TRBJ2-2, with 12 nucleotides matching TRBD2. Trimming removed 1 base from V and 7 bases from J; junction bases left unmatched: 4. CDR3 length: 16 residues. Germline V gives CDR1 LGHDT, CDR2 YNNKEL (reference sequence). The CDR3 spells CASSQASGGAGGELFF. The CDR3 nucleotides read TGTGCCAGCAGCCAAGCTAGCGGGGGGGCCGGCGGGGAGCTGTTTTTT.

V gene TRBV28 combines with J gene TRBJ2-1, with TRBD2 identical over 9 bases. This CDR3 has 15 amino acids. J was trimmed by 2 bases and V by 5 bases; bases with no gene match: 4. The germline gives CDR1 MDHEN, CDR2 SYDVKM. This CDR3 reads CASSLQREAYNEQFF. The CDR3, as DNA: TGTGCCAGCAGTCTCCAGCGGGAGGCCTACAATGAGCAGTTCTTC. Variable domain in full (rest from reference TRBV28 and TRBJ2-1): DVKVTQSSRYLVKRTGEKVFLECVQDMDHENMFWYRQDPGLGLRLIYFSYDVKMKEKGDIPEGYSVSREKKERFSLILESASTNQTSMYLCASSLQREAYNEQFFGPGTRLTVL.

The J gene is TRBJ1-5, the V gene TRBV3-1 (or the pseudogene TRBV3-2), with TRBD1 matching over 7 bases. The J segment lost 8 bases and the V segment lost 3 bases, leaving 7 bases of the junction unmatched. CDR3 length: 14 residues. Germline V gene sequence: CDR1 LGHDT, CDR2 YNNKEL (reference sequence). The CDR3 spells CASSHRTGREPQHF. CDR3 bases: TGTGCCAGCAGCCATAGGACAGGTCGGGAGCCCCAGCATTTT.

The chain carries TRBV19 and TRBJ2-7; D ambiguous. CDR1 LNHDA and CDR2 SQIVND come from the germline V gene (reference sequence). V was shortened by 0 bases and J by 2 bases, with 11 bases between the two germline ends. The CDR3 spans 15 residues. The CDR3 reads CASSIDLGRTYEQYF. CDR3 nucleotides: TGTGCCAGTAGTATAGATCTTGGCAGAACCTACGAGCAGTACTTC.

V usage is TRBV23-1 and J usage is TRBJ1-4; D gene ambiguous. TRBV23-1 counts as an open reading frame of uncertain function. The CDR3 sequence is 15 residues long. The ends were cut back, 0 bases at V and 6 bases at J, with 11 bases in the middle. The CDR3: CASSQSRGRDEKLFF. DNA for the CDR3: TGCGCCAGCAGTCAATCGAGAGGGCGGGATGAAAAACTGTTTTTT.

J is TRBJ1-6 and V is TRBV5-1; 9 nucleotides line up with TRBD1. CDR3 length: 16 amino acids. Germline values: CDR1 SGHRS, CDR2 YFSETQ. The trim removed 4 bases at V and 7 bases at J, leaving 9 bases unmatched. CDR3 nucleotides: TGCGCCAGCAGCCCGGGAAGCGGACAGGGGAATTCACCCCTCCACTTT. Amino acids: CASSPGSGQGNSPLHF.

The CDR3 nucleotides read TGTGCCAGCTCACCACCCGGGACAGGGTTTCCCGGGGAGCTGTTTTTT. This codes for CASSPPGTGFPGELFF. The V call is TRBV18, the J call TRBJ2-2, with 9 bases lining up with TRBD1. Germline CDR1 KGHSH, CDR2 LQKENI. The CDR3 loop spans 16 amino acids. V gave up 0 bases and J gave up 6 bases; unmatched junction bases: 5.

Here the CDR3 DNA reads TGTGCCAGCACCAAAGGCCTCGGTCGGGACAGCCCCTCTGGGGCCAACGTCCTGACTTTC. This translates into CASTKGLGRDSPSGANVLTF. The J gene is TRBJ2-6, the V gene TRBV27; 7 bases are shared with TRBD1. The germline V gene encodes CDR1 MNHEY and CDR2 SMNVEV (reference sequence). J gave up 0 bases and V 7 bases, and 18 bases lay outside the gene matches. This CDR3 is built from 20 residues.

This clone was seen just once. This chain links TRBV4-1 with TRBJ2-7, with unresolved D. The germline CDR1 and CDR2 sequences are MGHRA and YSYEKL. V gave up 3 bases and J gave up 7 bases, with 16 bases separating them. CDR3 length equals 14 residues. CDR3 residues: CASSHPPASREQYF. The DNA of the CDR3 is TGCGCCAGCAGCCATCCACCGGCCTCCAGGGAGCAGTACTTC.

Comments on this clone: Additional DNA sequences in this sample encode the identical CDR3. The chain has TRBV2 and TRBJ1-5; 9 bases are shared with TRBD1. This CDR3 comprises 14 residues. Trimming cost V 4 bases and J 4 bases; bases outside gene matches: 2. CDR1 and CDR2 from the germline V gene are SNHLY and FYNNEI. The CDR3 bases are TGTGCCAGCAGTGCTGACAGGGGGAATCAGCCCCAGCATTTT. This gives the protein CASSADRGNQPQHF. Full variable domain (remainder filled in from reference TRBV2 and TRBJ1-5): EPEVTQTPSHQVTQMGQEVILRCVPISNHLYFYWYRQILGQKVEFLVSFYNNEISEKSEIFDDQFSVERPDGSNFTLKIRSTKLEDSAMYFCASSADRGNQPQHFGDGTRLSIL.

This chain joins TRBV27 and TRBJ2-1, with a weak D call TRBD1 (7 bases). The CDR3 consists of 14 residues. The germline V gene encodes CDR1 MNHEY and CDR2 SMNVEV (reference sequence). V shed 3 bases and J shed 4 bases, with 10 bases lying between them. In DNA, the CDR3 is TGTGCCAGCAGTTTGACAGGGAGGTACAATGAGCAGTTCTTC. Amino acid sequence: CASSLTGRYNEQFF.

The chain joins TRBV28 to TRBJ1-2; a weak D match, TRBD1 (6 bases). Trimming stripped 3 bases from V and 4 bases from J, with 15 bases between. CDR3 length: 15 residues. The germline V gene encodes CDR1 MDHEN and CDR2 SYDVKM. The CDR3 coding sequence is TGTGCCAGCAGTTTCACGCAGGGGCTTACCTATGGCTACACCTTC. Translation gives CASSFTQGLTYGYTF.

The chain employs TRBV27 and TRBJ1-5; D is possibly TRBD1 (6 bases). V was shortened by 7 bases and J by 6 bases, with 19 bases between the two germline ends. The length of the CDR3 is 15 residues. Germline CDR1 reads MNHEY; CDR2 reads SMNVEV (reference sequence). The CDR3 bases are TGTGCCAGCACCCTCCGGGGGGGGGCAGGTCAGCCCCAGCATTTT. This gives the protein CASTLRGGAGQPQHF.

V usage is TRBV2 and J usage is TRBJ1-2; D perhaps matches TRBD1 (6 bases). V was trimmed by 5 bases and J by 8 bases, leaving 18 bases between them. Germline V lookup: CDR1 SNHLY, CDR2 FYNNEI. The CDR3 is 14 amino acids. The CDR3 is CASSQQGTAEGYTF. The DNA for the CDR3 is TGTGCCAGCAGTCAACAGGGTACCGCGGAGGGCTACACCTTC.

The CDR3 region is CATSDKTGSYQETQYF. The CDR3 bases are TGTGCCACCAGTGACAAGACAGGGTCGTACCAAGAGACCCAGTACTTC. V gene TRBV24-1 combines with J gene TRBJ2-5, with TRBD1 identical over 7 bases. V lost 4 bases to trimming and J lost 0 bases; unmatched junction nucleotides: 7. The CDR3 length is 16 residues. CDR1 and CDR2 (germline): KGHDR, SFDVKD.

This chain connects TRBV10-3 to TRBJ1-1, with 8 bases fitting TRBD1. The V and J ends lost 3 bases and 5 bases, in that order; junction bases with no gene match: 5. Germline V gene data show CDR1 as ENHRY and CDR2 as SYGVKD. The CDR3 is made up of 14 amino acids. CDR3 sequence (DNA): TGTGCCATCAGTGATCAGGGGGCGAGAACTGAAGCTTTCTTT. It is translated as CAISDQGARTEAFF.

This CDR3 reads CASSPHRTGGYTF. CDR3 in DNA: TGTGCCAGCAGTCCCCACCGGACAGGCGGCTACACCTTC. The chain combines TRBV25-1 with TRBJ1-2; TRBD1 agrees at 7 bases. Germline assignment: CDR1 MGHDK and CDR2 SYGVNS. The V and J ends lost 5 bases and 8 bases, in that order; junction bases with no gene match: 8. The CDR3 has 13 residues.

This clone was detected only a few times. The CDR3 loop reads CASSLQVEQYF. Here the CDR3 DNA reads TGTGCCAGCAGCTTACAGGTTGAGCAGTACTTC. This chain links TRBV7-2 with TRBJ2-7, with unresolved D. CDR3 size: 11 residues. Germline V CDR1 and CDR2: SGHTA, FQGNSA. With 2 bases removed from V and 7 bases from J, the gap between germline ends came to 6 bases. Based on the CDR3 plus reference TRBV7-2 and TRBJ2-7, the full variable domain is GAGVSQSPSNKVTEKGKDVELRCDPISGHTALYWYRQSLGQGLEFLIYFQGNSAPDKSGLPSDRFSAERTGGSVSTLTIQRTQQEDSAVYLCASSLQVEQYFGPGTRLTVT.